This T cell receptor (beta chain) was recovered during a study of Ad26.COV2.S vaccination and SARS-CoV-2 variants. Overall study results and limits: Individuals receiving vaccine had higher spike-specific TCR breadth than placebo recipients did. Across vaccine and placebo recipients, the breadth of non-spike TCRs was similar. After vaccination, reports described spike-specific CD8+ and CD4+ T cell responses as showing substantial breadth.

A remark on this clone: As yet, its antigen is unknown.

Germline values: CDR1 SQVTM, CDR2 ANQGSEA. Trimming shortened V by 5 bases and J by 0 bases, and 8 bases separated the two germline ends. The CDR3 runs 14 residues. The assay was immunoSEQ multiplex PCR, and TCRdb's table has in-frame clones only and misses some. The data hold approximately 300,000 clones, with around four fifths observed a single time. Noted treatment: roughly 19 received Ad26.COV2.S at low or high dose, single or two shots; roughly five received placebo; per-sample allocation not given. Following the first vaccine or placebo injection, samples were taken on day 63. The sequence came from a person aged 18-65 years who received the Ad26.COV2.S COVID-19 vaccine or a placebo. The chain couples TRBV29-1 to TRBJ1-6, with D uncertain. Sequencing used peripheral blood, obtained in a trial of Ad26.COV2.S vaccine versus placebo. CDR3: CSVRESSYNSPLHF. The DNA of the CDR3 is TGCAGCGTTCGGGAGAGCTCCTATAATTCACCCCTCCACTTT.